Below, one TCR beta chain is given with its context. This clonotype has ten or more counts. Its antigen is still unknown. Per-nucleotide qualities are absent, and no much larger clonotype sits a single base away. The sample belongs to a study of CD8 T cells in ankylosing spondylitis (dated 2017 in TCRdb). Concerning the study at large: The study profiled T cell receptor beta repertoires in healthy donors and ankylosing spondylitis patients to find disease-linked TCR variants. The whole study cohort included about a hundred healthy donors and 20 to 25 ankylosing spondylitis patients. Peripheral blood samples were taken, and synovial fluid was additionally collected from ankylosing spondylitis patients. The study at large found these results: Blood from ankylosing spondylitis patients appeared to be characterized by a TCR beta motif composed of under 10 highly homologous amino acid variants. Some of the motif variants had been reported before in the synovial fluid and blood of reactive arthritis patients, a finding that suggests common disease-initiation mechanisms. The disease-linked clones had a CD8+ phenotype and were found at relatively low frequencies in peripheral blood. Significant enrichment of the disease-linked clones was reported in matched synovial fluid samples from ankylosing spondylitis patients.

Sequencing was carried out with an Illumina HiSeq 2500. TCR beta libraries were prepared by quantitative 5'-RACE with molecular barcodes. On the authors' methods: A new computational method, built on a probabilistic model of VDJ rearrangement, was used to identify disease-linked TCR variants. TCRdb trimmed the raw reads at Q25, called clones with MiXCR and kept productive beta chains. Identical CDR3 proteins give one entry, which carries the most common genes and DNA. TCRdb, not the original authors, processed these V and J calls. The sample records 500,000 to 650,000 distinct CDR3 sequences, 5.3% of which are singletons. The ten largest clones take up 3% to 4% of the sample. The CDR3 runs 14 amino acids, cysteine and phenylalanine included. Only CDR3 DNA is held: 42 bases, read in frame from base 1. CDR1 and CDR2 (SQVTM, ANQGSEA) derive from the germline V gene. V and J lose 7 bases and 4 bases, and a span of 18 bases separates them.

Input material: blood, either unsorted or a sorted T cell fraction (not recorded which). This sequence was found in a male donor with ankylosing spondylitis. This sequence uses TRBV29-1 and TRBJ2-3, with TRBD2 as a weak D call on 6 bases. The CDR3 protein is CSGWDSSHPDTQYF. The base sequence is TGCAGCGGATGGGACTCAAGTCATCCAGATACGCAGTATTTT.